The T cell receptor beta chain under discussion was sequenced for a study of blood T cell repertoires in COVID-19. Method: immunoSEQ multiplex PCR; TCRdb's copy keeps in-frame clones and lacks some. The sample contains approximately 360,000 clones, 85% to 90% of which appear only once. The J segment lost 6 bases and the V segment lost 6 bases, leaving 5 bases of the junction unmatched. The CDR3 runs 13 residues. The sequence derives from a young man with active or convalescent COVID-19. The chain combines TRBV12-3 or TRBV12-4 with TRBJ1-5, with TRBD1 identical over 7 bases. Sequencing used peripheral blood. For the CDR3, the DNA is TGTGCCAGCAGAAGACAGGGAGGTCAGCCCCAGCATTTT. This codes for CASRRQGGQPQHF.